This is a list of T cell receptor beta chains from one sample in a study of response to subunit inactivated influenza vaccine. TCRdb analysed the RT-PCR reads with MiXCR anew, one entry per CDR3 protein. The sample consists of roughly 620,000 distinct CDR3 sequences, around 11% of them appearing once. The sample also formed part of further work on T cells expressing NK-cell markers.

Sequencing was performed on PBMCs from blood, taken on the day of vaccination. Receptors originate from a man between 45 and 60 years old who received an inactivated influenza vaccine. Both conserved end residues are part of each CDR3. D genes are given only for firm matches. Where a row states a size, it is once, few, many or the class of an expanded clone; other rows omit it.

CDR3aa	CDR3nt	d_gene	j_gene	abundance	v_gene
CSAKRQGSNEKLFF	TGCAGTGCCAAAAGACAGGGTTCTAATGAAAAACTGTTTTTT	TRBD1	TRBJ1-4	NA	TRBV20-1
CASSLGAEYNEQFF	TGTGCCAGCAGCTTAGGTGCGGAGTACAATGAGCAGTTCTTC	NA	TRBJ2-1	few	TRBV11-3
CASSPPNREEQYF	TGCGCCAGCAGCCCTCCGAACAGGGAAGAGCAGTACTTC	NA	TRBJ2-7	few	TRBV4-1
CSVDLSGIYNEQFF	TGCAGCGTTGATTTGAGCGGGATATACAATGAGCAGTTCTTC	TRBD2	TRBJ2-1	few	TRBV29-1
CASRAGTSGRTGTGELFF	TGTGCCAGCAGGGCCGGGACTAGCGGACGGACGGGCACCGGGGAGCTGTTTTTT	TRBD2	TRBJ2-2	NA	TRBV5-5
CASSKTAGHYEQYF	TGTGCCAGCAGTAAGACAGCCGGCCACTACGAGCAGTACTTC	NA	TRBJ2-7	few	TRBV6-2/TRBV6-3
CASSYSGLAGGIQETQYF	TGTGCCAGCAGTTACTCGGGGCTAGCGGGGGGGATTCAAGAGACCCAGTACTTC	TRBD2	TRBJ2-5	NA	TRBV6-2/TRBV6-3
CASSPVSPGSSGANVLTF	TGTGCCAGCTCTCCTGTAAGCCCCGGTAGCTCTGGGGCCAACGTCCTGACTTTC	NA	TRBJ2-6	NA	TRBV18
CASSPPDGYYGYTF	TGTGCCAGCTCACCACCGGACGGCTACTATGGCTACACCTTC	NA	TRBJ1-2	NA	TRBV18
CSARPQDRPPGANVLTF	TGCAGTGCTAGACCCCAGGACAGGCCCCCTGGGGCCAACGTCCTGACTTTC	TRBD1	TRBJ2-6	few	TRBV20-1
CSATTAENIQYF	TGCAGTGCAACTACAGCAGAAAACATTCAGTACTTC	NA	TRBJ2-4	many	TRBV20-1
CATSRAGGDTQYF	TGTGCCACCAGCAGAGCCGGGGGGGATACGCAGTATTTT	TRBD2	TRBJ2-3	NA	TRBV15
CAWSAGGNQPQHF	TGTGCCTGGAGCGCAGGTGGCAATCAGCCCCAGCATTTT	NA	TRBJ1-5	NA	TRBV30
CASSQRMGVEELFF	TGTGCCAGCAGCCAAAGAATGGGGGTTGAGGAACTGTTTTTT	NA	TRBJ1-4	few	TRBV3-1
CSAKEEQGKSEKLFF	TGCAGTGCCAAGGAGGAGCAGGGTAAATCTGAAAAACTGTTTTTT	NA	TRBJ1-4	NA	TRBV20-1
CASSKKGGTQETQYF	TGTGCCAGCAGCAAAAAGGGGGGAACGCAAGAGACCCAGTACTTC	NA	TRBJ2-5	NA	TRBV25-1
CASSLAGGVTDTQYF	TGTGCCAGCAGTTTAGCGGGAGGGGTCACAGATACGCAGTATTTT	TRBD2	TRBJ2-3	many	TRBV12-3/TRBV12-4
CSAYPLALGTGELFF	TGCAGTGCTTACCCACTAGCGTTGGGCACCGGGGAGCTGTTTTTT	TRBD2	TRBJ2-2	few	TRBV20-1
CASSPPLLAGHDYEQYF	TGTGCCAGCTCACCACCTCTGTTAGCGGGACATGACTACGAGCAGTACTTC	TRBD2	TRBJ2-7	NA	TRBV18
CASSQEPRGSSYNEQFF	TGTGCCAGCAGCCAAGAACCCCGGGGGAGCTCCTACAATGAGCAGTTCTTC	NA	TRBJ2-1	few	TRBV4-2
CASSQGSSDTQYF	TGTGCCAGCTCTCAGGGTTCCTCGGATACGCAGTATTTT	NA	TRBJ2-3	few	TRBV7-2
CASSLDRGSEAFF	TGTGCCAGCAGCTTAGATCGAGGCTCTGAAGCTTTCTTT	NA	TRBJ1-1	many	TRBV7-8
CAISEGANEQFF	TGTGCCATCAGTGAGGGGGCGAATGAGCAGTTCTTC	NA	TRBJ2-1	few	TRBV10-3
CASSPTWDRGLSGANVLTF	TGTGCCAGCAGCCCCACCTGGGACAGGGGGCTCTCTGGGGCCAACGTCCTGACTTTC	TRBD1	TRBJ2-6	NA	TRBV4-2
CASSPQQGALGGYTF	TGTGCCAGCAGTCCCCAACAGGGGGCGCTTGGAGGCTACACCTTC	TRBD1	TRBJ1-2	NA	TRBV12-3/TRBV12-4
CSVEDPGGPWEQYF	TGCAGCGTTGAAGATCCAGGAGGGCCATGGGAGCAGTACTTC	NA	TRBJ2-7	NA	TRBV29-1
CASSIVGARTYEQYF	TGTGCCAGTAGTATTGTTGGGGCCCGGACCTACGAGCAGTACTTC	NA	TRBJ2-7	NA	TRBV19
CASSLGGTESYEQYF	TGTGCCAGCAGCTTAGGTGGGACTGAGTCCTACGAGCAGTACTTC	NA	TRBJ2-7	NA	TRBV7-9
CASSFGLAGPSSYNEQFF	TGCGCCAGCAGCTTTGGTCTAGCGGGGCCGAGCTCCTACAATGAGCAGTTCTTC	TRBD2	TRBJ2-1	few	TRBV5-1
CASNRNSAEQYF	TGTGCCAGCAACCGAAATTCCGCCGAGCAGTACTTC	NA	TRBJ2-7	many	TRBV28
CASSEAGLAVTYEQYF	TGTGCCAGCAGTGAAGCAGGGTTAGCGGTAACCTACGAGCAGTACTTC	NA	TRBJ2-7	few	TRBV2
CASSLAGALGNTIYF	TGTGCCAGCAGTTTGGCGGGGGCGTTGGGAAACACCATATATTTT	NA	TRBJ1-3	few	TRBV12-3/TRBV12-4
CASSLDTGGGPLHF	TGTGCCAGCAGCTTAGATACAGGGGGCGGACCCCTCCACTTT	TRBD1	TRBJ1-6	NA	TRBV7-2
CASSRPLAGGATGELFF	TGTGCCAGCAGTCGTCCGTTGGCAGGGGGCGCGACCGGGGAGCTGTTTTTT	TRBD1	TRBJ2-2	few	TRBV6-1
CSAKGGESTEAFF	TGCAGCGCGAAGGGCGGGGAGTCCACTGAAGCTTTCTTT	NA	TRBJ1-1	many	TRBV29-1
CASSSKRSGELFF	TGTGCCAGCAGCTCCAAACGGTCCGGGGAGCTGTTTTTT	NA	TRBJ2-2	many	TRBV11-3
CASSQAFGVNTGELFF	TGTGCCAGCAGCCAAGCGTTCGGAGTTAACACCGGGGAGCTGTTTTTT	NA	TRBJ2-2	many	TRBV4-2